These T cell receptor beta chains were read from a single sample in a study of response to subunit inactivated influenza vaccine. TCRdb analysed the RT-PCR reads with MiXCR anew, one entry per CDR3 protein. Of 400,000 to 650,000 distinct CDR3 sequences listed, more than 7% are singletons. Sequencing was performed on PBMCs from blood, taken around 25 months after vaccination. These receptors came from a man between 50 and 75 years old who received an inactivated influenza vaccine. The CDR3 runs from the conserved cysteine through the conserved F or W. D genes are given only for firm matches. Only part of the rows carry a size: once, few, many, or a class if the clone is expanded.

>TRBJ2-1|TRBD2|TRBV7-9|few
CASSDHRGLAGYNEQFF
TGTGCCAGCAGCGATCACAGGGGACTAGCGGGGTACAATGAGCAGTTCTTC
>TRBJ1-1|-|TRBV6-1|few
CASSDPGALSTEAFF
TGTGCCAGCAGTGACCCAGGGGCCCTATCCACTGAAGCTTTCTTT
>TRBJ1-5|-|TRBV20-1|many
CSAASGDQPQHF
TGCAGTGCTGCCTCGGGGGACCAGCCCCAGCATTTT
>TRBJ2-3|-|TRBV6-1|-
CATNQGGGTDTQYF
TGTGCCACTAACCAAGGGGGGGGCACAGATACGCAGTATTTT
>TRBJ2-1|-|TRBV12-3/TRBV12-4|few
CASSFSRGDEQFF
TGTGCCAGCAGTTTTTCGAGAGGGGATGAGCAGTTCTTC
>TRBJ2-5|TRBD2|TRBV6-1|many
CASRPPREGDQETQYF
TGTGCCAGCAGACCGCCGCGGGAGGGGGACCAAGAGACCCAGTACTTC
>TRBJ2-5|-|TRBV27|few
CASSSWGPGETQYF
TGTGCCAGCAGTTCTTGGGGACCGGGGGAGACCCAGTACTTC
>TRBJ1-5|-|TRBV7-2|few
CASSLMGQPQHF
TGTGCCAGCAGCTTAATGGGTCAGCCCCAGCATTTT
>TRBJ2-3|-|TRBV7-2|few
CASSELGADTQYF
TGTGCCAGCAGCGAGTTGGGGGCAGATACGCAGTATTTT
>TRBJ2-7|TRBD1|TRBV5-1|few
CASSSDRVVDEQYF
TGCGCCAGCAGCTCCGACAGGGTGGTCGACGAGCAGTACTTC
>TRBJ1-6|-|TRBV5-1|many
CASSLRGVPYNSPLHF
TGCGCCAGCAGCTTGCGAGGGGTGCCCTATAATTCACCCCTCCACTTT
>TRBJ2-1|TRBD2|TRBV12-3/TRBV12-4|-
CASSLLADHNEQFF
TGTGCCAGCAGTCTACTAGCGGATCACAATGAGCAGTTCTTC
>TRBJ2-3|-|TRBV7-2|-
CASSLGARPQDTQYF
TGTGCCAGCAGCTTAGGCGCCCGACCTCAAGATACGCAGTATTTT
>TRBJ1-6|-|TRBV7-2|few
CASSLGTSGLGNSPLHF
TGTGCCAGCAGCTTAGGTACTTCAGGGTTGGGTAATTCACCCCTCCACTTT
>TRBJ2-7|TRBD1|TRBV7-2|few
CASSDRTGLGYEQYF
TGTGCCAGCAGCGATAGGACAGGGTTGGGGTACGAGCAGTACTTC
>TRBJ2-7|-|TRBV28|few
CASSFSTPPYEQYF
TGTGCCAGCAGTTTCTCTACCCCCCCATACGAGCAGTACTTC
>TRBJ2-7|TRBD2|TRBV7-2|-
CASSLSHRTSFIYEQYF
TGTGCCAGCAGCTTATCGCACCGGACTAGCTTTATCTACGAGCAGTACTTC
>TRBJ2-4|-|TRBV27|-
CASSLQGGHIQYF
TGTGCCAGCAGTTTACAGGGGGGGCACATTCAGTACTTC
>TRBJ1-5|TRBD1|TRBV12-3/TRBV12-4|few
CASSLVQGALNQPQHF
TGTGCCAGCAGTTTAGTACAGGGGGCACTGAATCAGCCCCAGCATTTT
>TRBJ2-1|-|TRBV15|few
CATSIVRFRNEQFF
TGTGCCACCAGCATCGTCCGGTTCCGCAATGAGCAGTTCTTC
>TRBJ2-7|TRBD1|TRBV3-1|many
CASSATGTGGREQYF
TGTGCCAGCAGCGCCACCGGGACAGGGGGGAGAGAGCAGTACTTC
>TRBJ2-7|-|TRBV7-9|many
CASSLQNYEQYF
TGTGCCAGCAGCCTCCAAAACTACGAGCAGTACTTC
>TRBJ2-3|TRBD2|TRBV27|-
CASSKWAGGLDTQYF
TGTGCCAGCAGCAAATGGGCGGGAGGTCTTGATACGCAGTATTTT
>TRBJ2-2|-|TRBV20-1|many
CSARPLQGHTGELFF
TGCAGTGCTAGACCGCTACAGGGTCACACCGGGGAGCTGTTTTTT
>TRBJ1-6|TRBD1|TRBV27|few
CASRGTAWTENSPLHF
TGTGCCAGCAGGGGGACAGCTTGGACCGAGAATTCACCCCTCCACTTT
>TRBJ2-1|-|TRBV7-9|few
CASKKWWEEGNEQFF
TGTGCCAGCAAAAAGTGGTGGGAGGAGGGCAATGAGCAGTTCTTC
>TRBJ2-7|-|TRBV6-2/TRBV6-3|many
CASSRALNYEQYF
TGTGCCAGCAGTCGGGCCCTAAACTACGAGCAGTACTTC
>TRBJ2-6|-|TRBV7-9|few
CASSLQGLGANVLTF
TGTGCCAGCAGCTTACAGGGACTTGGGGCCAACGTCCTGACTTTC
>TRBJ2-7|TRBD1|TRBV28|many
CASSLPGQGANEQYF
TGTGCCAGCAGCCTCCCGGGACAGGGGGCCAACGAGCAGTACTTC
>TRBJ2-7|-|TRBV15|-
CATSRPGPYEQYF
TGTGCCACCAGCAGACCCGGGCCCTACGAGCAGTACTTC
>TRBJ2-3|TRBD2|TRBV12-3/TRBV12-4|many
CASSRGLGLGADTQYF
TGTGCCAGCAGCCGAGGACTAGGCCTTGGGGCAGATACGCAGTATTTT
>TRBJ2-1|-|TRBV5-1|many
CASSLVVNEQFF
TGCGCCAGCAGCTTGGTAGTCAATGAGCAGTTCTTC
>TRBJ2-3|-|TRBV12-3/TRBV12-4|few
CASRTGVITDTQYF
TGTGCCAGCAGGACGGGGGTGATCACAGATACGCAGTATTTT
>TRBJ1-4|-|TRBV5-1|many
CASSLGQLGEKLFF
TGCGCCAGCAGCTTGGGACAGCTTGGTGAAAAACTGTTTTTT
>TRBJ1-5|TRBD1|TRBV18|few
CASSLQDRDQPQHF
TGTGCCAGCTCACTCCAGGACAGGGATCAGCCCCAGCATTTT
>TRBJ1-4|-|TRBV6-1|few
CASSPTGYDGKLFF
TGTGCCAGCAGCCCTACAGGGTATGATGGAAAACTGTTTTTT
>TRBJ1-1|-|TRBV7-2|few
CASSLGQRFEAFF
TGTGCCAGCAGCTTAGGACAGCGATTTGAAGCTTTCTTT
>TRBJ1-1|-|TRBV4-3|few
CASSQGNRRNTEAFF
TGCGCCAGCAGCCAAGGGAATCGGCGGAACACTGAAGCTTTCTTT
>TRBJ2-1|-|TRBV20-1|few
CSARAFGRRTYNEQFF
TGCAGTGCTAGAGCCTTCGGGCGAAGGACCTACAATGAGCAGTTCTTC
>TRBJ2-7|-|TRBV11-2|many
CASSSGGEGEQYF
TGTGCCAGCAGCTCTGGGGGCGAGGGGGAGCAGTACTTC
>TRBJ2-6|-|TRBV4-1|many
CASSPEGYGANVLTF
TGCGCCAGCAGCCCTGAGGGGTACGGGGCCAACGTCCTGACTTTC
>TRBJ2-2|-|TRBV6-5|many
CASSLRGGELFF
TGTGCCAGCAGCCTGAGGGGCGGGGAGCTGTTTTTT
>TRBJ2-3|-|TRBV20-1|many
CSARDGSSTDTQYF
TGCAGTGCTAGAGACGGCAGTAGCACAGATACGCAGTATTTT
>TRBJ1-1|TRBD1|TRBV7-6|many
CASSNPGGQGGTEAFF
TGTGCCAGCAGCAATCCTGGGGGACAGGGTGGGACTGAAGCTTTCTTT
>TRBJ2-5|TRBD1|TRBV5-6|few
CASSTRDRAWGETQYF
TGTGCCAGCAGCACGCGAGACAGGGCCTGGGGAGAGACCCAGTACTTC
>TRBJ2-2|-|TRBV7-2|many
CASSPPLHTWGELFF
TGTGCCAGCAGCCCCCCCCTACACACGTGGGGGGAGCTGTTTTTT
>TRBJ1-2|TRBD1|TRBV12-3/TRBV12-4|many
CASSDSRTGDLYFYGYTF
TGTGCCAGCAGTGACTCCCGGACAGGGGACTTATATTTCTATGGCTACACCTTC
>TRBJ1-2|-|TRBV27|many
CASSFQGVYGYTF
TGTGCCAGCAGTTTTCAGGGAGTCTATGGCTACACCTTC
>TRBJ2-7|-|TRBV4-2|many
CASSQDGALLRYEQYF
TGTGCCAGCAGCCAAGATGGGGCCCTATTGAGGTACGAGCAGTACTTC
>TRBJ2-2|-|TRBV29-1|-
CSAWKGTGELFF
TGCAGCGCCTGGAAGGGCACCGGGGAGCTGTTTTTT
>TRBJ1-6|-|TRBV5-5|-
CASSYGNSPLHF
TGTGCCAGCAGCTACGGGAATTCACCCCTCCACTTT
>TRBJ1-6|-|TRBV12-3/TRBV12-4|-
CASSPDMGRSPLHF
TGTGCCAGCAGTCCTGACATGGGCCGTTCACCCCTCCACTTT
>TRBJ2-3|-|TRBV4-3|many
CASSQGQGDTQYF
TGCGCCAGCAGCCAAGGCCAGGGAGATACGCAGTATTTT
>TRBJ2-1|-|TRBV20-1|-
CSARGGQSMNEQFF
TGCAGTGCTAGAGGCGGACAGTCCATGAATGAGCAGTTCTTC
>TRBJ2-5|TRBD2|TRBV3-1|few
CASSQGASGSPAGQETQYF
TGTGCCAGCAGCCAAGGTGCTAGCGGGAGCCCGGCGGGACAAGAGACCCAGTACTTC
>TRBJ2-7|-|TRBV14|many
CASSQDGYEQYF
TGTGCCAGCAGCCAAGACGGCTACGAGCAGTACTTC